These 9 T cell receptor beta chains were sequenced from one sample in a study of cytomegalovirus exposure and HLA in healthy donors. 13 Jbeta primers and 60 Vbeta primers were used for the PCR. Produced via immunoSEQ multiplex PCR; TCRdb's table is partial and in-frame only. The table lists about 160,000 clones, around 84% of them singletons. Sequenced: PBMCs. These receptors all come from a male donor in good health and CMV-seropositive.

The CDR3 coding sequence is TGTGCCAGCAGTTTCGCCCGGCAGGGGTTGACTGAAGCTTTCTTT. Translation: CASSFARQGLTEAFF. V and J are TRBV13 and TRBJ1-1; possibly TRBD1 for D (6 bases). V lost 6 bases and J 5 bases, leaving 19 bases between the germline ends. This CDR3 spans 15 amino acids. Germline assignment: CDR1 PRHDT and CDR2 FYEKMQ (reference sequence). Using reference TRBV13 and TRBJ1-1 for the parts outside the CDR3, the full variable domain is AAGVIQSPRHLIKEKRETATLKCYPIPRHDTVYWYQQGPGQDPQFLISFYEKMQSDKGSIPDRFSAQQFSDYHSELNMSSLELGDSALYFCASSFARQGLTEAFFGQGTRLTVV.

The V call is TRBV12-5, the J call TRBJ1-1; 7 bases are a match to TRBD1. Germline trimming cut 5 bases from V and 3 bases from J; bases unmatched to any gene: 6. CDR3 length equals 14 residues. CDR1 LGHNT and CDR2 FRNRAP come from the germline V gene. CDR3: CASGTTGYDTEAFF. The CDR3 DNA reads TGTGCTAGTGGTACGACAGGGTATGACACTGAAGCTTTCTTT.

This chain joins TRBV10-1 and TRBJ2-7; 7 bases fit TRBD2. This CDR3 has 13 amino acids. V was clipped by 5 bases and J by 6 bases; unmatched bases: 7. Per the germline V gene, CDR1 is WNHNN and CDR2 is SYGVQD (reference sequence). CDR3 amino acids: CASSPGLSTEQYF. In DNA, the CDR3 is TGCGCCAGCAGTCCGGGACTATCAACCGAGCAGTACTTC.

For the CDR3, the DNA is TGTGCCAGCAGCTTGGCCACGGCAGGGGGAGGCTACACCTTC. Amino acids: CASSLATAGGGYTF. V usage is TRBV5-6 and J usage is TRBJ1-2, with 7 positions matching TRBD1. The CDR3 extends over 14 amino acids. Germline V CDR1 and CDR2: SGHDT, YYEEEE. V dropped 0 bases and J dropped 8; count of bases not matched to a gene: 7.

The chain couples TRBV10-3 to TRBJ2-4; 7 nucleotides agree with TRBD1. V was clipped by 6 bases and J by 4 bases; unmatched bases: 6. The CDR3 contains 14 residues. Germline values: CDR1 ENHRY, CDR2 SYGVKD. CDR3 region: CAISTGETKNIQYF. The CDR3 nucleotides are TGTGCCATCAGCACAGGGGAGACGAAAAACATTCAGTACTTC.

DNA for the CDR3: TGTGCCAGCAGTTGGGGACAGGGTAATACCGGGGAGCTGTTTTTT. Amino acids: CASSWGQGNTGELFF. The chain joins TRBV11-3 to TRBJ2-2; 9 nucleotides agree with TRBD1. Germline CDR1 reads SGHNT; CDR2 reads YENEEA. V lost 6 bases to trimming and J lost 5 bases; unmatched junction nucleotides: 7. The CDR3 consists of 15 residues.

The V call is TRBV27, the J call TRBJ2-5, with no clear D. V was clipped by 6 bases and J by 3 bases, with 11 bases between them. Germline V CDR1 and CDR2: MNHEY, SMNVEV (reference sequence). This CDR3 spans 13 amino acids. The CDR3 nucleotides read TGTGCCAGCAGCCCCCGCGGAAAAGAGACCCAGTACTTC. It codes for CASSPRGKETQYF.

On this clone: A read error may produce the germline difference seen at one junction end. The same CDR3 arises from other DNA sequences in this sample as well. The rearrangement uses TRBV27 and TRBJ2-3; TRBD2 aligns across 7 bases. Per germline, CDR1 MNHEY and CDR2 SMNVEV (reference sequence). The CDR3 runs 13 residues. CDR3 bases: TGCGCCAGCAAACCCTCGGGGGGTTATACGCAGTATTTT. It yields the protein CASKPSGGYTQYF.

The V and J genes are TRBV6-5 and TRBJ2-2; 7 bases are a match to TRBD1. The CDR3 is made up of 15 amino acids. The V gene's germline CDR1 is MNHEY and CDR2 SVGAGI. After removal of 0 bases from V and 6 bases from J, the junction contained 4 bases not matched to a gene. CDR3 region: CASSYSTGRAGELFF. In nucleotides, the CDR3 is TGTGCCAGCAGTTACTCGACAGGGCGGGCCGGGGAGCTGTTTTTT.